This is a list of T cell receptor beta chains from one sample in a study of cytomegalovirus exposure and HLA in healthy donors. TCRdb's copy holds only in-frame clones and misses some; the assay was immunoSEQ multiplex PCR. The sample lists over 150,000 clones; about 86% were seen once. What was sequenced was PBMCs. The receptors come from a human donor in good health. The CDR3 runs from the conserved cysteine through the conserved F or W. The D gene is left open where the match is weak. Clone size is not always given. Where it is, it says once, few, many or a class for expanded clones.

abundance: -
d_gene: -
v_gene: TRBV29-1
j_gene: TRBJ2-7
CDR3nt: TGCAGCGTTCAGACTGGTGGCGAGCAGTACTTC
CDR3aa: CSVQTGGEQYF

abundance: -
d_gene: TRBD1
v_gene: TRBV7-9
j_gene: TRBJ2-7
CDR3nt: TGTGCCAGCAGCGGGACTTGGACAGGGGAGTACGAGCAGTACTTC
CDR3aa: CASSGTWTGEYEQYF

abundance: -
d_gene: TRBD1
v_gene: TRBV7-2
j_gene: TRBJ1-2
CDR3nt: TGTGCCAGCAGCCTTTATGGGGACAGGGGGCGTTCTAACTATGGCTACACCTTC
CDR3aa: CASSLYGDRGRSNYGYTF

abundance: -
d_gene: TRBD1
v_gene: TRBV28
j_gene: TRBJ2-1
CDR3nt: TGTGCCACAGGTCAGGGGGCGGTAGACTACAATGAGCAGTTCTTC
CDR3aa: CATGQGAVDYNEQFF

abundance: -
d_gene: -
v_gene: TRBV9
j_gene: TRBJ1-2
CDR3nt: TGTGCCAGCAGCGAAGTTTTGGACACTTACAGCTACACCTTC
CDR3aa: CASSEVLDTYSYTF

abundance: -
d_gene: -
v_gene: TRBV29-1
j_gene: TRBJ1-2
CDR3nt: TGCAGCGTTGTTCGCTTCGAGGGAACTGGCTACACCTTC
CDR3aa: CSVVRFEGTGYTF

abundance: once
d_gene: TRBD2
v_gene: TRBV11-3
j_gene: TRBJ2-2
CDR3nt: TGTGCCAGCAGCTTAGGAGCGGGGGGCAACACCGGGGAGCTGTTTTTT
CDR3aa: CASSLGAGGNTGELFF

abundance: -
d_gene: TRBD1
v_gene: TRBV15
j_gene: TRBJ2-7
CDR3nt: TGTGCCACCAGCAGAGATGTGGGGACAGGGCCAACGGACGAGCAGTACTTC
CDR3aa: CATSRDVGTGPTDEQYF

abundance: -
d_gene: -
v_gene: TRBV20-1
j_gene: TRBJ1-2
CDR3nt: TGCAGTGCTAGAGATGGCGGCTACACCTTC
CDR3aa: CSARDGGYTF

abundance: -
d_gene: TRBD1
v_gene: TRBV6-1
j_gene: TRBJ1-4
CDR3nt: TGTGCCAGCAGGGGGGACAGGGGGCCAAATGAAAAACTGTTTTTT
CDR3aa: CASRGDRGPNEKLFF

abundance: -
d_gene: TRBD1
v_gene: TRBV4-1
j_gene: TRBJ1-4
CDR3nt: TGCGCCAGCAGAGGGACAGGTAATGAAAAACTGTTTTTT
CDR3aa: CASRGTGNEKLFF

abundance: -
d_gene: TRBD1
v_gene: TRBV7-2
j_gene: TRBJ2-1
CDR3nt: TGTGCCAGCAGCTATGACAGGGGGCTATACAATGAGCAGTTCTTC
CDR3aa: CASSYDRGLYNEQFF

abundance: -
d_gene: TRBD1
v_gene: TRBV27
j_gene: TRBJ1-1
CDR3nt: TGTGCCAGCAGTTCAGGACAGGTGAACACTGAAGCTTTCTTT
CDR3aa: CASSSGQVNTEAFF

abundance: -
d_gene: TRBD1
v_gene: TRBV19
j_gene: TRBJ1-2
CDR3nt: TGTGCCAGTAGTAGAACCGGGACAGGGCAAGCTAACTATGGCTACACCTTC
CDR3aa: CASSRTGTGQANYGYTF

abundance: -
d_gene: TRBD1
v_gene: TRBV27
j_gene: TRBJ1-4
CDR3nt: TGTGCCAGCAGTTTATCGATCGGGACAGGGGGGGAAAAACTGTTTTTT
CDR3aa: CASSLSIGTGGEKLFF

abundance: -
d_gene: -
v_gene: TRBV5-6
j_gene: TRBJ2-1
CDR3nt: TGTGCCAGCAGCTTGGAAGAGGGAAGGCAGTTCTTC
CDR3aa: CASSLEEGRQFF

abundance: -
d_gene: TRBD1
v_gene: TRBV11-2
j_gene: TRBJ2-7
CDR3nt: TGTGCCAGCAGATCACCGGGACAGGCTGCCTACGAGCAGTACTTC
CDR3aa: CASRSPGQAAYEQYF

abundance: few
d_gene: -
v_gene: TRBV25-1
j_gene: TRBJ1-2
CDR3nt: TGTGCCAGCAGCCCAGAAGGAGAGAGGGGGTCCTTCTATGGCTACACCTTC
CDR3aa: CASSPEGERGSFYGYTF

abundance: few
d_gene: -
v_gene: TRBV30
j_gene: TRBJ1-1
CDR3nt: TGTGCCTGGAGTAGCAGCGCTGAAGCTTTCTTT
CDR3aa: CAWSSSAEAFF

abundance: -
d_gene: TRBD1
v_gene: TRBV4-1
j_gene: TRBJ1-5
CDR3nt: TGCGCCAGCAGCCAACCGGGACAGAATCAGCCCCAGCATTTT
CDR3aa: CASSQPGQNQPQHF

abundance: -
d_gene: -
v_gene: TRBV28
j_gene: TRBJ2-5
CDR3nt: TGTGCCAGCACCACGAGCGGAAAGACTAGTTTCCCTATGCTACAAGAGACCCAGTACTTC
CDR3aa: CASTTSGKTSFPMLQETQYF

abundance: -
d_gene: TRBD1
v_gene: TRBV9
j_gene: TRBJ1-4
CDR3nt: TGTGCCAGCAGCTTTCGTCCCGGGACAGGGGAGCGGTTTTTT
CDR3aa: CASSFRPGTGERFF

abundance: -
d_gene: -
v_gene: TRBV6-5
j_gene: TRBJ1-2
CDR3nt: TGTGCCAGCAGTTACTCCCCGGGAAACTATGGCTACACCTTC
CDR3aa: CASSYSPGNYGYTF

abundance: -
d_gene: TRBD1
v_gene: TRBV2
j_gene: TRBJ2-7
CDR3nt: TGTGCCAGCATTACCGTCGACAGGGGCATGAGCGAGCAGTACTTC
CDR3aa: CASITVDRGMSEQYF

abundance: few
d_gene: -
v_gene: TRBV5-4
j_gene: TRBJ2-1
CDR3nt: TGTGCCAGCAGCTTAGGGAGTTATGAGCAGTTCTTC
CDR3aa: CASSLGSYEQFF

abundance: once
d_gene: -
v_gene: TRBV15
j_gene: TRBJ1-2
CDR3nt: TGTGCCACCAGCAGAGTATTGGCCAGGGCGCAACATAACTATGGCTACACCTTC
CDR3aa: CATSRVLARAQHNYGYTF

abundance: few
d_gene: -
v_gene: TRBV5-1
j_gene: TRBJ1-2
CDR3nt: TGCGCCAGCAGCTTTGGGACATCCCATGAGTATGGCTACACCTTC
CDR3aa: CASSFGTSHEYGYTF

abundance: -
d_gene: -
v_gene: TRBV28
j_gene: TRBJ1-5
CDR3nt: TGTGCCAGCAATGGGGCTAGCAATCAGCCCCAGCATTTT
CDR3aa: CASNGASNQPQHF

abundance: -
d_gene: TRBD1
v_gene: TRBV29-1
j_gene: TRBJ2-5
CDR3nt: TGCAGCGTTGACAGGGGGCAAGAGACCCAGTACTTC
CDR3aa: CSVDRGQETQYF

abundance: -
d_gene: TRBD1
v_gene: TRBV27
j_gene: TRBJ2-2
CDR3nt: TGTGCCAGCAGTTTCGACAGGGGGTCGAACACCGGGGAGCTGTTTTTT
CDR3aa: CASSFDRGSNTGELFF

abundance: few
d_gene: -
v_gene: TRBV4-2
j_gene: TRBJ1-1
CDR3nt: TGTGCCAGCAGCCAAGAGCTGGGCATGAACACTGAAGCTTTCTTT
CDR3aa: CASSQELGMNTEAFF

abundance: -
d_gene: -
v_gene: TRBV19
j_gene: TRBJ2-7
CDR3nt: TGTGCCAGTAGTATTCTCGGTGACAGCTACTACGAGCAGTACTTC
CDR3aa: CASSILGDSYYEQYF

abundance: -
d_gene: TRBD1
v_gene: TRBV29-1
j_gene: TRBJ2-1
CDR3nt: TGCAGCGGCTTGGGGATGGGACAGGGTATCGATGAGCAGTTCTTC
CDR3aa: CSGLGMGQGIDEQFF